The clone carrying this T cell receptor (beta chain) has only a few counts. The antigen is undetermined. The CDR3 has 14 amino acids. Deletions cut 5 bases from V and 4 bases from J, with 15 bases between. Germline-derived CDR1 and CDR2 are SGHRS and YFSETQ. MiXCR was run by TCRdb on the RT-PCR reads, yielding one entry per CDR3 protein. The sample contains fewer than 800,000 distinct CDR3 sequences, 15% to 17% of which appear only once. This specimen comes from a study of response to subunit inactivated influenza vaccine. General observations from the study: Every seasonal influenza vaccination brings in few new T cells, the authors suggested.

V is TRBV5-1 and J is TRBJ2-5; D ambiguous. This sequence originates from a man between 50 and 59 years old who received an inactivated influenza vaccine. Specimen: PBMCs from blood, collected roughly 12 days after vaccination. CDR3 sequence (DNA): TGCGCCAGCAGTATGGGCAGTTACATAGAGACCCAGTACTTC. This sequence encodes CASSMGSYIETQYF.